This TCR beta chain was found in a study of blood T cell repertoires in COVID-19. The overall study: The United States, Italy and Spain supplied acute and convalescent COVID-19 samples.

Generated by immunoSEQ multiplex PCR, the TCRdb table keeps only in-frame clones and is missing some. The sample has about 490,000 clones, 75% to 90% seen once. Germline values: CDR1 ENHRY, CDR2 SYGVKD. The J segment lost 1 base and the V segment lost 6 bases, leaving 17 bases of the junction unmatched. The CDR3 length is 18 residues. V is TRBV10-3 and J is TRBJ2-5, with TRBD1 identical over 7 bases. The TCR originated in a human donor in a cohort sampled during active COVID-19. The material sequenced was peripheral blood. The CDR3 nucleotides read TGTGCCATCAGCAATGCCCGGGACAGCGTCTCCATCCAAGAGACCCAGTACTTC. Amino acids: CAISNARDSVSIQETQYF.